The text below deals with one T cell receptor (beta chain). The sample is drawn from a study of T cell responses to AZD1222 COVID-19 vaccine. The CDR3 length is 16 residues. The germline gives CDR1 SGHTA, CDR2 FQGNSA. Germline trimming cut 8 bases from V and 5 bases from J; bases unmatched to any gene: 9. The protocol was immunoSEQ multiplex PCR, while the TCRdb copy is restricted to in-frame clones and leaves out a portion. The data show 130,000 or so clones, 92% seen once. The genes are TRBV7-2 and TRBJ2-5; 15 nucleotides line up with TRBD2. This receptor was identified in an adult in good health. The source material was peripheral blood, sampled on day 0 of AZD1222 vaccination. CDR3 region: CASGPAGTSGRETQYF. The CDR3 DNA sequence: TGTGCCAGCGGCCCTGCCGGGACTAGCGGGAGGGAGACCCAGTACTTC. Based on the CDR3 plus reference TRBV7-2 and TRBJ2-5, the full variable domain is GAGVSQSPSNKVTEKGKDVELRCDPISGHTALYWYRQSLGQGLEFLIYFQGNSAPDKSGLPSDRFSAERTGGSVSTLTIQRTQQEDSAVYLCASGPAGTSGRETQYFGPGTRLLVL.